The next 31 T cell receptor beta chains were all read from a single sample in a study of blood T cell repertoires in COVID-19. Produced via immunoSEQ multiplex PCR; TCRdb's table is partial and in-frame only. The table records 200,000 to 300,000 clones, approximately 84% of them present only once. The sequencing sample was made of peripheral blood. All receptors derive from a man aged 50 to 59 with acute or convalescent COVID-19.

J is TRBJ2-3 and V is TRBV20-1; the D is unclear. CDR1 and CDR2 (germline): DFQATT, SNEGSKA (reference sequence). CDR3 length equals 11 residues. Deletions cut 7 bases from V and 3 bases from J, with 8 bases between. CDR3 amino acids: CSGLATDTQYF. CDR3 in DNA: TGCAGTGGACTTGCAACAGATACGCAGTATTTT.

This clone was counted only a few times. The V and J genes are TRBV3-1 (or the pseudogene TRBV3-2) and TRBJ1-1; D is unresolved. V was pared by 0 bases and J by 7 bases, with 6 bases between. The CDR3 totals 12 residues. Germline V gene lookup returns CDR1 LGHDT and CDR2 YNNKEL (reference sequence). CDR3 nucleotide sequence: TGTGCCAGCAGCCAAGAATTCAGTGAAGCTTTCTTT. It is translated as CASSQEFSEAFF.

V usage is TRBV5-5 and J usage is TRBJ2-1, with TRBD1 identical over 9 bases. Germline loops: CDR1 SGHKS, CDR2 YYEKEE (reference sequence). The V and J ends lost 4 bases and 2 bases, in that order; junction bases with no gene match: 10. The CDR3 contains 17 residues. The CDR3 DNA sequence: TGTGCCAGCAGCGGTAAGGGACAGGGTTCCCCCTACAATGAGCAGTTCTTC. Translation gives CASSGKGQGSPYNEQFF.

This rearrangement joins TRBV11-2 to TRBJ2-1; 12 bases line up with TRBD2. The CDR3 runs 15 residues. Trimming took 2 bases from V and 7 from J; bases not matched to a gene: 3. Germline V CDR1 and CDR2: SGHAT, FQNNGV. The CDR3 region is CASSLQGLAGNEQFF. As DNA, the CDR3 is TGTGCCAGCAGCTTACAGGGACTAGCGGGTAATGAGCAGTTCTTC.

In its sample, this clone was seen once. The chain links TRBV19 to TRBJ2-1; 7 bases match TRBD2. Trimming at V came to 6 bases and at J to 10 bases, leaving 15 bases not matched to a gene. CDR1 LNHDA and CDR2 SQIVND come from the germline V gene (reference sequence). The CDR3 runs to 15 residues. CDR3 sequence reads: CASSSLGTKFYEQFF. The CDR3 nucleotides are TGTGCCAGTAGCTCCCTTGGGACTAAGTTTTACGAGCAGTTCTTC.

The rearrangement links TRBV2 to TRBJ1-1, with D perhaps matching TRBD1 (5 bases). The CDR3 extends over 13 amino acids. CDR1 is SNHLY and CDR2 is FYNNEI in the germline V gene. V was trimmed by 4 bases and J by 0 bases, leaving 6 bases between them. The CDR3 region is CASSARVNTEAFF. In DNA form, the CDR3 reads TGTGCCAGCAGTGCCAGGGTGAACACTGAAGCTTTCTTT.

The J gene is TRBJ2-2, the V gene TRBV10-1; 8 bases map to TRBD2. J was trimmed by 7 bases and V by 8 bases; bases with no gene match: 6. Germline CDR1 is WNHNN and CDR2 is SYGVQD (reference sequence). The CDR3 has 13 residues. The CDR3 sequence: CASSLAGGGELFF. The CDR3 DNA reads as TGCGCCAGCTCCCTAGCGGGCGGCGGGGAGCTGTTTTTT.

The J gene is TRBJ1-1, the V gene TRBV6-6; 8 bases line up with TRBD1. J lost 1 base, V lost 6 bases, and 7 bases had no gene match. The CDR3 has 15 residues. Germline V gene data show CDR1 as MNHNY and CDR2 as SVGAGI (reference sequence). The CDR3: CASSQIQGGNTEAFF. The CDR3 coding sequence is TGTGCCAGCAGCCAGATACAGGGGGGGAACACTGAAGCTTTCTTT.

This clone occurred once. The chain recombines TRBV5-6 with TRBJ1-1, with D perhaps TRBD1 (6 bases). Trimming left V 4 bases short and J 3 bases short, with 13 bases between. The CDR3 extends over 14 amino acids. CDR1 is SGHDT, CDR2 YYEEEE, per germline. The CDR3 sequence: CASSLGGWDTEAFF. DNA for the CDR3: TGTGCCAGCAGCCTAGGGGGTTGGGACACTGAAGCTTTCTTT.

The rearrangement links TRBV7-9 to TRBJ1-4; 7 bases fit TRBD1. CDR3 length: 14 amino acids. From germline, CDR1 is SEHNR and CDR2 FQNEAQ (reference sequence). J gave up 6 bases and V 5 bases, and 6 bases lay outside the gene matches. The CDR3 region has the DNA TGTGCCAGCAGCCCACAGGGGCTAGATGAAAAACTGTTTTTT. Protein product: CASSPQGLDEKLFF.

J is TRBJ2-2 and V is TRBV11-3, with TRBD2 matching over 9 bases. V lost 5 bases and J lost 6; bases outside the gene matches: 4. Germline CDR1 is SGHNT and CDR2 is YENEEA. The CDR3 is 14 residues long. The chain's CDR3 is CASSPQREAGELFF. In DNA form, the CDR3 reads TGTGCCAGCAGCCCCCAGCGGGAGGCCGGGGAGCTGTTTTTT.

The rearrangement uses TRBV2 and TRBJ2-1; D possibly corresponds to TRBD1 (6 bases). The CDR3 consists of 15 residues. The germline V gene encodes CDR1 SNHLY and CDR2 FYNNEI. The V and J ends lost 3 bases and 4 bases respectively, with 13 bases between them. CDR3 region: CASSDSRGTYNEQFF. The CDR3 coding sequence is TGTGCCAGCAGTGACTCCAGGGGCACGTACAATGAGCAGTTCTTC.

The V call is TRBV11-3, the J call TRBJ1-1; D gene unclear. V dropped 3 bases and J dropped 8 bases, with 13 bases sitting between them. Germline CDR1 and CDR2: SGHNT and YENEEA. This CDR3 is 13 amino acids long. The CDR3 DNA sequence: TGTGCCAGCAGCTTCACCAGTCCTGCCGAAGCTTTCTTT. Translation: CASSFTSPAEAFF.

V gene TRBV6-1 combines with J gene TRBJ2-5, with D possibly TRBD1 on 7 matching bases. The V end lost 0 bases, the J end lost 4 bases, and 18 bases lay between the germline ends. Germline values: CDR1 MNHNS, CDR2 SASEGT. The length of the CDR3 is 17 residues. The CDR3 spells CASSEAAGGNGLETQYF. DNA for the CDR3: TGTGCCAGCAGTGAAGCGGCAGGGGGGAATGGTCTAGAGACCCAGTACTTC.

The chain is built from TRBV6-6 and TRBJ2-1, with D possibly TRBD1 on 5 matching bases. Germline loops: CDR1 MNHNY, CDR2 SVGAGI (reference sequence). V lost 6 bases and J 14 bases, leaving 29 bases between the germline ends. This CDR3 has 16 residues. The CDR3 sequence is CASSQSASDSPPLEFF. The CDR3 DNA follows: TGTGCCAGCAGCCAATCGGCGTCAGACAGTCCTCCCTTGGAGTTCTTC.

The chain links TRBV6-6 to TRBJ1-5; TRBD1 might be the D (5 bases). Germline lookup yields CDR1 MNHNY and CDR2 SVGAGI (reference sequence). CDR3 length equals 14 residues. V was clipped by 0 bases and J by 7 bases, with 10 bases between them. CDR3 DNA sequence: TGTGCCAGCAGTTACTCATTGGGGCCCCAGCCCCAGCATTTT. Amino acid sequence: CASSYSLGPQPQHF.

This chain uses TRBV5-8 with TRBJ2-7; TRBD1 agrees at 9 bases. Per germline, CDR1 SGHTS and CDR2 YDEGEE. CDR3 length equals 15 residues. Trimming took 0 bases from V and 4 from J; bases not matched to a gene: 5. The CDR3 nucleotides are TGTGCCAGCAGCTTGGCAAGGGACAGGGCGTACGAGCAGTACTTC. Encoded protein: CASSLARDRAYEQYF.

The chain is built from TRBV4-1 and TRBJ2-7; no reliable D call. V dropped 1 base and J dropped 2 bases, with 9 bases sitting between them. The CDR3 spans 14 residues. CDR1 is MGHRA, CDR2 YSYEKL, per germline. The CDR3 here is CASSQGSAAYEQYF. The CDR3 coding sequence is TGCGCCAGCAGCCAAGGTTCTGCAGCCTACGAGCAGTACTTC.

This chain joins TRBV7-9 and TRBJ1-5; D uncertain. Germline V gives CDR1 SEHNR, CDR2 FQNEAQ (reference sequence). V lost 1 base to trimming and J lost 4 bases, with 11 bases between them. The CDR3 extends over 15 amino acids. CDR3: CASSLGEAPNQPQHF. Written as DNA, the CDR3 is TGTGCCAGCAGCTTAGGGGAGGCCCCTAATCAGCCCCAGCATTTT.

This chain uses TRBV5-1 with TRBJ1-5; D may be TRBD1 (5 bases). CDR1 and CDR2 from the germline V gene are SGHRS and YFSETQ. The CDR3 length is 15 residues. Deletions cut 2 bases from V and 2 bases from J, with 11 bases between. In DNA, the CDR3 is TGCGCCAGCAGCTTAGGGGTTCAGGGCAATCAGCCCCAGCATTTT. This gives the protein CASSLGVQGNQPQHF.

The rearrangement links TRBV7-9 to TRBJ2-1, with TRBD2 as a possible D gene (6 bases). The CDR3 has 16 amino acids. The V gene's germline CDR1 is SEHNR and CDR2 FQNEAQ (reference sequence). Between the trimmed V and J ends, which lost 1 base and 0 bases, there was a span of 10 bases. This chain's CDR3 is CASSLGAGSSYNEQFF. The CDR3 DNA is TGTGCCAGCAGCTTAGGCGCGGGGAGCTCCTACAATGAGCAGTTCTTC.

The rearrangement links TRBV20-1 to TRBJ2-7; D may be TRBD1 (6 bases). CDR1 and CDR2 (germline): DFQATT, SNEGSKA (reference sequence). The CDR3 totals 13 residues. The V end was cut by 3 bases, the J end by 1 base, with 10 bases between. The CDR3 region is CSASGGLSYEQYF. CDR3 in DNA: TGCAGTGCTAGTGGGGGCCTATCCTACGAGCAGTACTTC.

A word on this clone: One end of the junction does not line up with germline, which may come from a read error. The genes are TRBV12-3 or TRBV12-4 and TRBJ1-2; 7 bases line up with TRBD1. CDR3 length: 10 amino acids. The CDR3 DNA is TGTGCCAGCAGTTCCAGGGACAGTGTCTTC. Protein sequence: CASSSRDSVF.

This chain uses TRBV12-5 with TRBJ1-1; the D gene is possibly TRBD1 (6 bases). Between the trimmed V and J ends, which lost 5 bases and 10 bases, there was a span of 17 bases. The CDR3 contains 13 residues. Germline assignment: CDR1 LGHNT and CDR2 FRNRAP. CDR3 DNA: TGTGCTAGTGGTCCCTTCGACAGGAGCGGAGCTTTCTTT. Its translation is CASGPFDRSGAFF.

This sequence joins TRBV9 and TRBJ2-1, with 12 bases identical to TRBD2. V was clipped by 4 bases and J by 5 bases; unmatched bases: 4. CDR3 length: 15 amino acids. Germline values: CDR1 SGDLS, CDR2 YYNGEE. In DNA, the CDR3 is TGTGCCAGCAGCTTCGGACTAGCGGGGAACAATGAGCAGTTCTTC. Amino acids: CASSFGLAGNNEQFF.

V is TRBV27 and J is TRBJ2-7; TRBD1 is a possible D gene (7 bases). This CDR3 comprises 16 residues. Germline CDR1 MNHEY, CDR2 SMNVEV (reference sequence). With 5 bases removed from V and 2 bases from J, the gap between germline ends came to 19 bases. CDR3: CASSPVSAGGPYEQYF. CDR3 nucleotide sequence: TGTGCCAGCAGTCCTGTATCGGCAGGGGGGCCCTACGAGCAGTACTTC.

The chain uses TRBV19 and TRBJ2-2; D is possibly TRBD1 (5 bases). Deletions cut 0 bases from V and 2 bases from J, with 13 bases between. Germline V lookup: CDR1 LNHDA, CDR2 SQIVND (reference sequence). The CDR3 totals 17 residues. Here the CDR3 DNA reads TGTGCCAGTAGTATAGAATCGGCTAGGGGAAACACCGGGGAGCTGTTTTTT. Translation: CASSIESARGNTGELFF.

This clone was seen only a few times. CDR3 nucleotide sequence: TGTGCCAGCAGCCCCTCCCCGGGACTATCTTACAATGAGCAGTTCTTC. Its translation: CASSPSPGLSYNEQFF. This chain uses TRBV7-6 with TRBJ2-1, with 7 bases aligning to TRBD2. CDR3 length: 16 residues. V lost 5 bases to trimming and J lost 4 bases; unmatched junction nucleotides: 11. Germline CDR1 reads SGHVS; CDR2 reads FNYEAQ.

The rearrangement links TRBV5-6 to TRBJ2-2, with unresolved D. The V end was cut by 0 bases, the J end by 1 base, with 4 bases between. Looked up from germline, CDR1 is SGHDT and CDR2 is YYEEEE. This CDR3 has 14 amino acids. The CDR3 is CASSLAVNTGELFF. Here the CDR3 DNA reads TGTGCCAGCAGCTTGGCGGTGAACACCGGGGAGCTGTTTTTT.

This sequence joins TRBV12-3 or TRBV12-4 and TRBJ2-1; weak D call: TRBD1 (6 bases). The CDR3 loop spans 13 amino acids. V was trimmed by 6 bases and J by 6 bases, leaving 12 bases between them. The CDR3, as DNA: TGTGCCAGCAGAACAGGGTTGAGCAATGAGCAGTTCTTC. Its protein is CASRTGLSNEQFF.

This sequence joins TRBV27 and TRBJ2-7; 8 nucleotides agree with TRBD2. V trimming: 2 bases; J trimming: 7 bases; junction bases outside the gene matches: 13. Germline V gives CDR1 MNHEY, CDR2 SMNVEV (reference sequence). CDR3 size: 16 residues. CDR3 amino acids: CASSLTVGGGRGEQYF. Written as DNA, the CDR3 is TGTGCCAGCAGTTTAACAGTCGGCGGGGGGCGAGGGGAGCAGTACTTC.